The 5 T cell receptor beta chains in this list originate from one sample, sequenced in a study of blood T cell repertoires in COVID-19. Profiling relied on immunoSEQ multiplex PCR, and the TCRdb table lists in-frame clones only, not all of them. The profile covers roughly 180,000 clones, with roughly 85% appearing a single time and about 5.6% taken by the ten largest. The sample comprised peripheral blood. The source of these receptors is a woman aged 45-65 years with COVID-19, enrolled during active disease.

The rearrangement joins TRBV19 to TRBJ2-3; 8 nucleotides line up with TRBD2. The CDR3 sequence is 15 residues long. Germline lookup yields CDR1 LNHDA and CDR2 SQIVND (reference sequence). The V and J ends lost 4 bases and 4 bases, in that order; junction bases with no gene match: 7. CDR3: CASSTVGSGADTQYF. CDR3 nucleotide sequence: TGTGCCAGTAGTACCGTCGGTAGCGGGGCAGATACGCAGTATTTT.

By share, this clone counts as medium-sized (0.01 to 0.1%). V gene TRBV14 combines with J gene TRBJ2-1, with 8 nucleotides matching TRBD2. Unmatched junction bases numbered 10, after V lost 3 bases and J lost 9 bases. Germline loops: CDR1 SGHDN, CDR2 FVKESK. CDR3 length equals 15 residues. The CDR3 bases are TGTGCCAGCAGCCAGCTTCGGGGGGGCTATGGTGAGCAGTTCTTC. The encoded protein is CASSQLRGGYGEQFF. Using reference TRBV14 and TRBJ2-1 for the parts outside the CDR3, the full variable domain is EAGVTQFPSHSVIEKGQTVTLRCDPISGHDNLYWYRRVMGKEIKFLLHFVKESKQDESGMPNNRFLAERTGGTYSTLKVQPAELEDSGVYFCASSQLRGGYGEQFFGPGTRLTVL.

The chain is built from TRBV28 and TRBJ1-1; 8 bases line up with TRBD1. CDR3 length: 14 amino acids. V shed 9 bases, J shed 0 bases, and the junction held 6 bases outside the gene matches. Germline values: CDR1 MDHEN, CDR2 SYDVKM. The CDR3 DNA sequence: TGTGCCAGTGTGACAGGGGACATGAACACTGAAGCTTTCTTT. Its protein product is CASVTGDMNTEAFF.

The chain has TRBV6-1 and TRBJ2-7; tentative D call: TRBD2 (6 bases). Germline CDR1 reads MNHNS; CDR2 reads SASEGT. Trimming took off 3 bases at V and 2 bases at J, with 8 bases between the two ends. The CDR3 totals 13 residues. CDR3 coding DNA: TGTGCCAGCAGTGAGCGGGGCCCCTACGAGCAGTACTTC. Its protein is CASSERGPYEQYF.

This chain connects TRBV5-4 to TRBJ1-3, with a tentative D call TRBD1 (5 bases). Trimming shortened V by 4 bases and J by 0 bases, and 17 bases separated the two germline ends. Germline V CDR1 and CDR2: SGHNT, YYREEE (reference sequence). The CDR3 spans 17 residues. CDR3 sequence (DNA): TGTGCCAGCAGCCTTACCTCGACAGTCAACTCTGGAAACACCATATATTTT. It encodes CASSLTSTVNSGNTIYF.